This TCR beta chain appears in the sequencing data of a study of blood T cell repertoires in COVID-19. In the study overall: COVID-19 samples, acute and convalescent, were from the United States, Italy and Spain. In each case, the material was cDNA or gDNA derived from T cells, B-cell-depleted T cells, or PBMCs.

Germline V gene data show CDR1 as MNHEY and CDR2 as SMNVEV (reference sequence). The CDR3 sequence is 20 residues long. Trimming at V came to 3 bases and at J to 1 base, leaving 19 bases not matched to a gene. Per the original methods: Amplification with reference gene primers provided the estimates of nucleated cell counts. The data were produced by immunoSEQ multiplex PCR, yet TCRdb's version contains in-frame clones alone and is incomplete. That table furnishes V, J and clone size, whereas the DNA furnished D and trimming. The table lists 150,000 to 200,000 clones, roughly four fifths of them singletons. Seattle cases were enrolled at active infection and followed longitudinally.

This receptor was taken from a woman in her 70s with COVID-19, enrolled during active disease. This chain uses TRBV27 with TRBJ1-1, with 8 bases fitting TRBD1. The source material was peripheral blood. The CDR3 region is CASSFAPGGWGGVKNTEAFF. CDR3 DNA sequence: TGTGCCAGCAGTTTTGCCCCAGGGGGCTGGGGTGGGGTTAAGAACACTGAAGCTTTCTTT.